This T cell receptor (beta chain) appears in the sequencing data of a study of T cells in Graves' hyperthyroidism and ophthalmopathy. The sample holds many counts of this clonotype. Its antigen is not known. Thyroid ultrasound, orbital computed tomography, clinical symptoms, and serum thyroxine and TRAb underpinned diagnoses. Amplified TCR beta CDR3 regions derived from RNA transcripts. The HTBI primer set served for first-round RT-PCR of the TCR CDR3. Each CDR3 protein gets one entry after TCRdb re-called the multiplex PCR reads with MiXCR. The table includes under 750,000 distinct CDR3 sequences, 18% detected once. V lost 0 bases and J lost 3, with 12 bases in between. This CDR3 has 15 residues. Germline V gives CDR1 MNHNS, CDR2 SASEGT. General observations from the study: Most expanded thyroid clonotypes above 0.001 recurred in blood.

This sequence joins TRBV6-1 and TRBJ2-7; D is unclear. This TCR derives from a woman aged 50 to 60 with Graves' hyperthyroidism that later progressed to Graves' ophthalmopathy. The sample comprised blood. The CDR3 DNA sequence: TGTGCCAGCAGTGAAGCGCTTGTCCAGGTCTACGAGCAGTACTTC. This gives the protein CASSEALVQVYEQYF.